The next 11 T cell receptor beta chains were all read from a single sample in a study of human T cells and chemical hapten exposure. TCRdb re-derived calls from the RACE reads in MiXCR, one entry per CDR3 protein. The table records 95,000 to 150,000 distinct CDR3 sequences, around 11% of them present only once. Time point reported: patch test 3, about 24 weeks after DPC sensitization. Treatment noted: therapeutic diphenylcyclopropenone sensitization with weekly scalp DPC. Sequencing used whole blood, obtained in connection with sensitization to the hapten diphenylcyclopropenone (DPC). Every receptor here comes from a woman between 50 and 59 years old with alopecia areata. Some clones in this sample may be carry-over from other donors' samples.

This clonotype was counted at least ten times. The chain joins TRBV3-1 to TRBJ1-5; D gene ambiguous. Germline V gene sequence: CDR1 LGHDT, CDR2 YNNKEL (reference sequence). The CDR3 covers 15 residues. Trimming left V 5 bases short and J 1 base short, with 12 bases between. CDR3 nucleotide sequence: TGTGCCAGCAGCTCGACGTCGAGGAGCAATCAGCCCCAGCATTTT. It specifies CASSSTSRSNQPQHF.

This rearrangement joins TRBV27 to TRBJ1-4; D is possibly TRBD1 (5 bases). CDR3 length: 15 amino acids. The germline V gene has CDR1 MNHEY and CDR2 SMNVEV (reference sequence). V was cut by 5 bases and J by 7 bases, with 17 bases left in between. The CDR3 bases are TGTGCCAGCAGTGCGCAGGGTGCGGGTGGTGAAAAACTGTTTTTT. It encodes CASSAQGAGGEKLFF.

The chain recombines TRBV6-1 with TRBJ2-3, with a weak D call TRBD1 (5 bases). The germline V gene has CDR1 MNHNS and CDR2 SASEGT. The CDR3 sequence is 14 residues long. V was clipped by 7 bases and J by 2 bases, with 13 bases between them. CDR3 in amino acids: CASIDDRPTDTQYF. CDR3 sequence (DNA): TGTGCCAGCATTGACGACAGACCCACAGATACGCAGTATTTT.

The chain uses TRBV7-9 and TRBJ2-1; 7 bases match TRBD2. Per the germline V gene, CDR1 is SEHNR and CDR2 is FQNEAQ (reference sequence). CDR3 length: 14 residues. The V gene end was trimmed by 4 bases and the J gene end by 5 bases; junction bases not matched to a gene: 5. The CDR3 loop is CASSWGGDNNEQFF. In DNA form, the CDR3 reads TGTGCCAGCAGCTGGGGGGGTGACAACAATGAGCAGTTCTTC.

This chain connects TRBV24-1 to TRBJ2-5; tentatively, D is TRBD2 (5 bases). V lost 0 bases, J lost 1 base, and 8 bases lay in between. The germline CDR1 and CDR2 sequences are KGHDR and SFDVKD. CDR3 length: 15 residues. DNA for the CDR3: TGTGCCACCAGTGATTTGGCGGGTTCCCAAGAGACCCAGTACTTC. As protein: CATSDLAGSQETQYF.

This clonotype has a handful of counts. The chain recombines TRBV6-5 with TRBJ2-1, with 11 bases aligning to TRBD2. V lost 1 base to trimming and J lost 10 bases; unmatched junction nucleotides: 6. CDR3 length: 15 amino acids. Per the germline V gene, CDR1 is MNHEY and CDR2 is SVGAGI. Here the CDR3 reads CASSYLAGGFKEQFF. For the CDR3, the DNA is TGTGCCAGCAGTTACTTAGCGGGGGGGTTCAAGGAGCAGTTCTTC.

This clonotype was detected ten times or more. The V gene is TRBV6-2 or TRBV6-3, the J gene TRBJ2-3; 13 bases agree with TRBD2. Germline-derived CDR1 and CDR2 are MNHEY and SVGEGT. This CDR3 has 16 amino acids. J gave up 3 bases and V 4 bases, and 4 bases lay outside the gene matches. CDR3 nucleotides: TGTGCCAGCAGTTGGGGACTAGCGGGGACTACAGATACGCAGTATTTT. Translating it yields CASSWGLAGTTDTQYF.

This clonotype was detected only a few times. The chain recombines TRBV12-3 or TRBV12-4 with TRBJ1-4; no clear D gene. The V end was cut by 7 bases, the J end by 10 bases, with 10 bases between. CDR3 length: 11 residues. The CDR3 coding sequence is TGTGCCAGCAAGGGTGGGGTAAAACTGTTTTTT. Amino acids: CASKGGVKLFF.

The gene calls are TRBV3-1 and TRBJ2-1; D possibly corresponds to TRBD2 (6 bases). This CDR3 has 15 residues. Trimming pared 2 bases from V and 6 bases from J, leaving 14 bases between. The V gene's germline CDR1 is LGHDT and CDR2 YNNKEL (reference sequence). In DNA, the CDR3 is TGTGCCAGCAGCCAACGGCGCGGGGAGCTCAATGAGCAGTTCTTC. The encoded protein is CASSQRRGELNEQFF.

This clonotype was seen a handful of times. The V call is TRBV20-1, the J call TRBJ1-1; possible D gene TRBD1, 5 bases. Deletions cut 5 bases from V and 0 bases from J, with 10 bases between. The CDR3 is made up of 13 amino acids. Looked up from germline, CDR1 is DFQATT and CDR2 is SNEGSKA (reference sequence). CDR3 nucleotides: TGCAGTGCTTCAAGGGACCTGAACACTGAAGCTTTCTTT. Translation: CSASRDLNTEAFF.

This clonotype was picked up a small number of times. The chain recombines TRBV2 with TRBJ2-6; possible D gene TRBD2, 5 bases. With 2 bases removed from V and 1 base from J, the gap between germline ends came to 9 bases. The CDR3 is 16 amino acids. The germline V gene encodes CDR1 SNHLY and CDR2 FYNNEI. CDR3 sequence reads: CASSETRVSGANVLTF. The DNA for the CDR3 is TGTGCCAGCAGTGAAACGCGGGTTTCTGGGGCCAACGTCCTGACTTTC.